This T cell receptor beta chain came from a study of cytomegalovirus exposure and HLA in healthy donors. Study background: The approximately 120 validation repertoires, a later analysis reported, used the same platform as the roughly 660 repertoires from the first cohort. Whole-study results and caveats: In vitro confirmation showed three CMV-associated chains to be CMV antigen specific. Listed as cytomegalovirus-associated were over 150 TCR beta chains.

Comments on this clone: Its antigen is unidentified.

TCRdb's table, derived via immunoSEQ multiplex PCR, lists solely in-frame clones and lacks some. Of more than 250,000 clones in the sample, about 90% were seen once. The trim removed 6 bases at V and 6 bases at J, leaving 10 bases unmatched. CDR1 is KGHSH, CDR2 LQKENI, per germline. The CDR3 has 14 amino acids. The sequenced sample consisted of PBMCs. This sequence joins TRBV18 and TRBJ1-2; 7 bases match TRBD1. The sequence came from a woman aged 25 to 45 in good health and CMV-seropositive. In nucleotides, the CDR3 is TGTGCCAGCTCTTACGGGACAGATATCGATGGCTACACCTTC. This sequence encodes CASSYGTDIDGYTF.